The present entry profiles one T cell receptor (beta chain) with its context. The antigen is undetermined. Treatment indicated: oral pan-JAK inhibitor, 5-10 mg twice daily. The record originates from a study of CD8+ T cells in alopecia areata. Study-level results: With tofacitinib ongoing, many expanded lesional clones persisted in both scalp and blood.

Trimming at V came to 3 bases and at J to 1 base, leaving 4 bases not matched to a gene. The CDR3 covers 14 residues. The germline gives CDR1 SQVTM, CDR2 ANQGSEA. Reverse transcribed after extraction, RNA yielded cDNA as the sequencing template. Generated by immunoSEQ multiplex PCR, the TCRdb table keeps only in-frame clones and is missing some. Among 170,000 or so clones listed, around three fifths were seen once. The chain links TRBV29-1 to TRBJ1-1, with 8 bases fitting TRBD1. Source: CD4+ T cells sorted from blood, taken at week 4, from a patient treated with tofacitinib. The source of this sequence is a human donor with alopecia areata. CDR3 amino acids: CSVDTGGANTEAFF. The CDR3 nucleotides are TGCAGCGTTGATACAGGGGGTGCGAACACTGAAGCTTTCTTT.